Listed below are T cell receptor beta chains from one sample, sequenced in a study of blood T cell repertoires in COVID-19. Sequenced by immunoSEQ multiplex PCR; TCRdb stores in-frame clones only, minus some. Of 450,000 to 500,000 clones in the sample, approximately 83% are singletons; the top ten hold 3.2%. Source material: peripheral blood. These receptors came from a human donor in a cohort sampled during active COVID-19. CDR3s include the opening cysteine and the closing phenylalanine or tryptophan. The order of the fields is D gene, clone size, J gene, V gene, CDR3 DNA, CDR3 protein. D genes are given only for firm matches. Some rows mark clone size as missing; the rest say once, few, many or name a class of expanded clone.

TRBD2	NA	TRBJ2-5	TRBV3-1/TRBV3-2	TGTGCCAGCAGCCAGGGGACTAGTGAAGAGACCCAGTACTTC	CASSQGTSEETQYF
TRBD1	NA	TRBJ1-1	TRBV19	TGTGCCAGTAGTGCCAGACTAAGGGACAGGGGTGAAGCTTTCTTT	CASSARLRDRGEAFF
NA	NA	TRBJ2-2	TRBV19	TGTGCCAGTAGTATTGGGGTCGACAGCGGGCGCAGGGAGCTGTTTTTT	CASSIGVDSGRRELFF
NA	NA	TRBJ2-5	TRBV15	TGTGCCACCAGCATCCGATCCGGGACAATAGAGACCCAGTACTTC	CATSIRSGTIETQYF
NA	once	TRBJ2-2	TRBV29-1	TGCAGCGTTGCTAGGGGTATCAACACCGGGGAGCTGTTTTTT	CSVARGINTGELFF
TRBD2	NA	TRBJ2-7	TRBV28	TGTGCCAGCATCCGGGCGGGAGTGGAGGAGCAGTACTTC	CASIRAGVEEQYF
TRBD2	NA	TRBJ2-3	TRBV15	TGTGCCACCAGCAAGTTGTCGGGAGGGGCAGATACGCAGTATTTT	CATSKLSGGADTQYF
TRBD1	NA	TRBJ2-2	TRBV3-1/TRBV3-2	TGTGCCAGCAGCCAACGGGACAGGGGGCGCCACGGGGAGCTGTTTTTT	CASSQRDRGRHGELFF
TRBD1	few	TRBJ1-6	TRBV24-1	TGTGCCACCAGTGACCAAACAGGGGGCGTGGATTCACCCCTCCACTTT	CATSDQTGGVDSPLHF
TRBD2	NA	TRBJ2-1	TRBV27	TGTGCCAGCAGTTCACCGGGACTAGCGGGAGGGAGCTCCTACAATGAGCAGTTCTTC	CASSSPGLAGGSSYNEQFF
NA	NA	TRBJ1-4	TRBV30	TGTGCCTGGAAAGTGGCAGAGGGAGAAAAACTGTTTTTT	CAWKVAEGEKLFF
TRBD1	NA	TRBJ1-1	TRBV10-1	TGCGCCAGCAGTGAAGTGGGTGTGGACAGGTGGAGAAGCACTGAAGCTTTCTTT	CASSEVGVDRWRSTEAFF
TRBD1	NA	TRBJ1-2	TRBV6-2/TRBV6-3	TGTGCCAGCAGCAGGGACAGGGTTGGGGCCGGCTACACCTTC	CASSRDRVGAGYTF
NA	NA	TRBJ2-3	TRBV4-3	TGCGCCAGCAGCCAAGACCTAGCATCAGATACGCAGTATTTT	CASSQDLASDTQYF
TRBD2	NA	TRBJ2-7	TRBV6-5	TGTGCCTCCTGGGGGGGGAGTGGGTACGAGCAGTACTTC	CASWGGSGYEQYF
TRBD1	NA	TRBJ2-2	TRBV7-6	TGTGCCAGCAGCGTGACAGGGGCGAACACCGGGGAGCTGTTTTTT	CASSVTGANTGELFF
TRBD1	NA	TRBJ1-5	TRBV7-8	TGTGCCAGCAGCACAGGGGGCAATCAGCCCCAGCATTTT	CASSTGGNQPQHF
NA	few	TRBJ1-1	TRBV9	TGTGCCAGCAGCGTAGATCTGAGGACTGAAGCTTTCTTT	CASSVDLRTEAFF
TRBD2	NA	TRBJ2-1	TRBV6-5	TGTGCCAGCAGTTCCGTGGGGGAGGGCCGGAACAATGAGCAGTTCTTC	CASSSVGEGRNNEQFF
TRBD1	NA	TRBJ1-1	TRBV7-2	TGTGCCAGCAGCCAATATAGACAGGGGGGAACTGAAGCTTTCTTT	CASSQYRQGGTEAFF
TRBD1	few	TRBJ2-5	TRBV9	TGTGCCAGCAGCCCCTGGACAGGGCAAGAGACCCAGTACTTC	CASSPWTGQETQYF
NA	NA	TRBJ2-7	TRBV11-2	TGTGCCAGCAGCTTAGGAGGGACAAACCCCTACGAGCAGTACTTC	CASSLGGTNPYEQYF
NA	NA	TRBJ1-2	TRBV7-2	TGTGCCAGCCCTGAAGCGGGGGGCGGAAGGTATGGCTACACCTTC	CASPEAGGGRYGYTF
NA	NA	TRBJ1-1	TRBV28	TGTGCCAGCAGTTTAATCCCCCCGAGGGACACTGAAGCTTTCTTT	CASSLIPPRDTEAFF
NA	NA	TRBJ1-1	TRBV7-2	TGTGCCAGCAGCCACTGGGGGCAGGGAAACACTGAAGCTTTCTTT	CASSHWGQGNTEAFF
TRBD1	NA	TRBJ2-2	TRBV19	TGTGCCAGTAGTACCCCGGACAGGGGGGACACCGGGGAGCTGTTTTTT	CASSTPDRGDTGELFF
TRBD2	few	TRBJ2-2	TRBV4-2	TGTGCCAGCAGCCAAGAGTTTCTAGCGGTGAACACCGGGGAGCTGTTTTTT	CASSQEFLAVNTGELFF
NA	NA	TRBJ2-1	TRBV7-3	TGTGCCAGCAGCAATGACAGGCTTAGCTCCTACAATGAGCAGTTCTTC	CASSNDRLSSYNEQFF
NA	NA	TRBJ2-1	TRBV11-2	TGTGCCAGCAGCCGAACCAGACTAGGTTACAATGAGCAGTTCTTC	CASSRTRLGYNEQFF
TRBD1	NA	TRBJ2-6	TRBV3-1/TRBV3-2	TGTGCCAGCAGCCACCCGGGACAGGGGATTTCTGGGGCCAACGTCCTGACTTTC	CASSHPGQGISGANVLTF
NA	NA	TRBJ1-2	TRBV3-1/TRBV3-2	TGTGCCAGCAGCCAAGGCGGGAGGGATGGCTACACCTTC	CASSQGGRDGYTF
TRBD2	NA	TRBJ2-7	TRBV29-1	TGCAGCGTTGCTAGCGGGAGGACCTACGAGCAGTACTTC	CSVASGRTYEQYF
NA	NA	TRBJ1-1	TRBV29-1	TGCAGCGCCTCCCCTTCGGGGGAAGCTTTCTTT	CSASPSGEAFF
TRBD1	many	TRBJ1-5	TRBV14	TGTGCCCTCAAGGGGGACAGCGATCAGCCCCAGCATTTT	CALKGDSDQPQHF
NA	NA	TRBJ1-3	TRBV25-1	TGTGCCAGCAGTGAATTAACTCGAGACACCATATATTTT	CASSELTRDTIYF
NA	NA	TRBJ2-4	TRBV7-9	TGTGCCGTCGGGAAGGAAAACATTCAGTACTTC	CAVGKENIQYF
TRBD1	NA	TRBJ2-1	TRBV4-1	TGCGCCAGCAGCCCGAGCCCCAGGGGGCAGAACTACAATGAGCAGTTCTTC	CASSPSPRGQNYNEQFF
NA	NA	TRBJ1-1	TRBV25-1	TGTGCCAGCAGGTTGGGGGCAAACACTGAAGCTTTCTTT	CASRLGANTEAFF
NA	NA	TRBJ1-3	TRBV6-5	TGTGCCAGCAGCCCGGTATACTCTGGAAACACCATATATTTT	CASSPVYSGNTIYF
NA	NA	TRBJ1-1	TRBV11-2	TGTGCCAGCAGTGGGGCAGGGAACACTGAAGCTTTCTTT	CASSGAGNTEAFF
NA	NA	TRBJ2-5	TRBV30	TGTGCCTGGAGTGCCGACCTCACGGCGGGAGAGACCCAGTACTTC	CAWSADLTAGETQYF
NA	once	TRBJ2-7	TRBV6-4	TGTGCCAGCCCTCGGGACGAGCAGTACTTC	CASPRDEQYF
NA	NA	TRBJ1-1	TRBV30	TGTGCCTGGAGGAGGGGACAGAACACTGAAGCTTTCTTT	CAWRRGQNTEAFF
NA	NA	TRBJ2-5	TRBV12-5	TGTGCTAGTGGTTTGGGTGGCAGCCAAGAGACCCAGTACTTC	CASGLGGSQETQYF
TRBD1	NA	TRBJ2-2	TRBV3-1/TRBV3-2	TGTGCCAGCAGGGAACAGGGGGCAGACACCGGGGAGCTGTTTTTT	CASREQGADTGELFF
TRBD2	NA	TRBJ2-7	TRBV27	TGTGCCAGCAGCCCTATCCCGCGACTAGCGGAATCCTACGAGCAGTACTTC	CASSPIPRLAESYEQYF
TRBD1	NA	TRBJ1-1	TRBV19	TGTGCCAGTAGTATGGGGGGACAGGGGGCGCGGGAAGCTTTCTTT	CASSMGGQGAREAFF
TRBD2	NA	TRBJ2-1	TRBV9	TGTGCCAGCAGCGTACTAGCGGCCTACAATGAGCAGTTCTTC	CASSVLAAYNEQFF
TRBD1	NA	TRBJ1-1	TRBV11-1	TGTGCCAGCAGCTTTCGTACAGGGGGCACTGAAGCTTTCTTT	CASSFRTGGTEAFF
NA	NA	TRBJ1-1	TRBV29-1	TGCAGCGTCCCCGACGGGTCGAACACTGAAGCTTTCTTT	CSVPDGSNTEAFF